This T cell receptor (beta chain) was captured by sequencing in a study of PD-1 blockade in classical Hodgkin lymphoma. Study results and limitations: Significantly greater TCR diversity emerged by C4D1 in CD4+ cells but not CD8+ cells. The authors excluded patients who started nivolumab under 1 year after ASCT.

Time point indicated: cycle 4 day 1 (C4D1), after less than seven weeks of nivolumab. Every one of the patients relapsed after autologous stem cell transplantation (brentuximab vedotin exposure was variable). V gave up 3 bases and J gave up 0 bases, with 15 bases separating them. CDR1 is KGHSH, CDR2 LQKENI, per germline. The length of the CDR3 is 17 residues. As to this clone: Its specificity is unknown.

Assay used: immunoSEQ multiplex PCR; TCRdb lists only in-frame clones, some missing. The sample lists tens of thousands of clones, around 80% occurring once. The sequences come from peripheral blood mononuclear cells (PBMCs), collected before the fourth cycle of nivolumab. V usage is TRBV18 and J usage is TRBJ1-3; D unresolved. The clonotype originates from a human donor with classical Hodgkin lymphoma. The CDR3 region is CASSPRQPGISGNTIYF. CDR3 in DNA: TGTGCCAGCTCACCGAGGCAGCCGGGCATCTCTGGAAACACCATATATTTT.